This T cell receptor (beta chain) was documented in a study of early T cells in non-severe SARS-CoV-2 infection. On the study more broadly: Bulk RNA taken from unsorted whole blood was sequenced, leaving chains unpaired.

This clonotype has only a few counts. CDR1 is MDHEN and CDR2 is SYDVKM in the germline V gene. This CDR3 is 14 amino acids long. With V trimmed by 4 bases and J by 7 bases, 6 bases remained unmatched. Tagging with unique molecular identifiers was applied to individual cDNA molecules. TCRdb ran MiXCR on the 5' RACE reads and lists one entry per CDR3 protein. This table has roughly 75,000 distinct CDR3 sequences, 12% appearing once. This receptor was obtained from an adult who was a healthcare worker with PCR-confirmed SARS-CoV-2 infection or an uninfected control (not recorded which). Specimen: whole blood. The chain joins TRBV28 to TRBJ1-2; TRBD1 matches 10 bases. The CDR3 coding sequence is TGTGCCAGCAGTTCCCCGGACAGGGGGGGTGGCTACACCTTC. Its protein product is CASSSPDRGGGYTF.